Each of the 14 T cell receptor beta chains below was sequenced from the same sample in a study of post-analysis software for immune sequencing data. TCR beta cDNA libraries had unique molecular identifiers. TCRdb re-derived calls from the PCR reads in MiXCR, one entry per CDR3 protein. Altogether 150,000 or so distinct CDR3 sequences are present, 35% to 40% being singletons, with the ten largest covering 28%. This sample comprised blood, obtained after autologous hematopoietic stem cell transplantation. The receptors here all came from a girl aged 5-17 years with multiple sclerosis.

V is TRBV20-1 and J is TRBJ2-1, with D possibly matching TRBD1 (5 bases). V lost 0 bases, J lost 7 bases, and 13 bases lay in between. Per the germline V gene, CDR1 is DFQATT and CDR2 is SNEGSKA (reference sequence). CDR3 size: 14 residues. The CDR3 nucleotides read TGCAGTGCTAGAGATTCCCGCCAGGGTAATGAGCAGTTCTTC. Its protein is CSARDSRQGNEQFF.

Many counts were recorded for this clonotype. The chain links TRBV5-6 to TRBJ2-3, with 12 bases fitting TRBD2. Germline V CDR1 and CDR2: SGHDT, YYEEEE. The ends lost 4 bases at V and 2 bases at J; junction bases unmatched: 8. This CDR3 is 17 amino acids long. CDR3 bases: TGTGCCAGCAGCCGGACTAGCGGGACCCTTGTCACAGATACGCAGTATTTT. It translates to CASSRTSGTLVTDTQYF.

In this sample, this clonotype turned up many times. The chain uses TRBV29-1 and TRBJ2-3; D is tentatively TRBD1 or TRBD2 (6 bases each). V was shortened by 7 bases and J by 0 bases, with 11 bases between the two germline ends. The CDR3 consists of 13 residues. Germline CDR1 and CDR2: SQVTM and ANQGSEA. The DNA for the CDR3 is TGCAGCGCGGGGGCCCGGAGCACAGATACGCAGTATTTT. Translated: CSAGARSTDTQYF.

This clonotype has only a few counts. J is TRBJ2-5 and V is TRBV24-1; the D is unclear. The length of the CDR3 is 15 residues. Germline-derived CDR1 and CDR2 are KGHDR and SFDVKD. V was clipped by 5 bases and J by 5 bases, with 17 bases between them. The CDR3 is CATSGAAHSWETQYF. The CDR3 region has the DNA TGTGCCACCAGTGGTGCGGCCCACTCGTGGGAGACCCAGTACTTC.

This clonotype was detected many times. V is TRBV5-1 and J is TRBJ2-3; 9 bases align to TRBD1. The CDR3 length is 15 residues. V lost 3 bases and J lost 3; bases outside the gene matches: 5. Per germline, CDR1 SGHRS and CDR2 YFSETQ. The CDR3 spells CASSSHRGPTDTQYF. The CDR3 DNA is TGCGCCAGCAGCTCCCACAGGGGGCCGACAGATACGCAGTATTTT. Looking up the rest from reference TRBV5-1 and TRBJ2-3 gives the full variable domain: KAGVTQTPRYLIKTRGQQVTLSCSPISGHRSVSWYQQTPGQGLQFLFEYFSETQRNKGNFPGRFSGRQFSNSRSEMNVSTLELGDSALYLCASSSHRGPTDTQYFGPGTRLTVL.

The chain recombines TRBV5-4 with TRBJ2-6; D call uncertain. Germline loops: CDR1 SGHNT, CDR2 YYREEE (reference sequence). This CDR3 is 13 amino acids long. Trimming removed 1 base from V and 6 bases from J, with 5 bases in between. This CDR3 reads CASSLIAANVLTF. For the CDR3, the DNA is TGTGCCAGCAGCTTGATTGCGGCCAACGTCCTGACTTTC.

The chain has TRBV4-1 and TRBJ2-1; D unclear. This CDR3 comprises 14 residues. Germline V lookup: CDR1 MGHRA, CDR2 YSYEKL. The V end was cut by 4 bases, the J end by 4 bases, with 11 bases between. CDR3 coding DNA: TGCGCCAGCAGCCCTACACAGATTTACAATGAGCAGTTCTTC. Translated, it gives CASSPTQIYNEQFF.

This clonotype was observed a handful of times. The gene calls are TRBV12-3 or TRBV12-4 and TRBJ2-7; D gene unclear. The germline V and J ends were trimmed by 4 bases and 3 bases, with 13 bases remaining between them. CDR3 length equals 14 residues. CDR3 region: CASSYAPGHYEQYF. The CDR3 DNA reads TGTGCCAGCAGTTATGCGCCAGGCCACTACGAGCAGTACTTC.

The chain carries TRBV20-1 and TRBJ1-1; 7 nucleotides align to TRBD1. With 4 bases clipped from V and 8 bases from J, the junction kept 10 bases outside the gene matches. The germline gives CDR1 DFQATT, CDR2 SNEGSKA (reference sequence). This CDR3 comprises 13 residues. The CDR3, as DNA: TGCAGTGCTATTCCGACAGGGCGTAAGGAAGCTTTCTTT. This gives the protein CSAIPTGRKEAFF.

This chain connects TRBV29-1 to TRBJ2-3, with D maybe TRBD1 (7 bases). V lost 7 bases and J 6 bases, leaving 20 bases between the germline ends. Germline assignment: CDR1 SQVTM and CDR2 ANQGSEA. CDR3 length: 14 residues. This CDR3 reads CSGQVLTGRDTQYF. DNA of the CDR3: TGCAGCGGACAGGTGCTGACAGGGAGGGATACGCAGTATTTT.

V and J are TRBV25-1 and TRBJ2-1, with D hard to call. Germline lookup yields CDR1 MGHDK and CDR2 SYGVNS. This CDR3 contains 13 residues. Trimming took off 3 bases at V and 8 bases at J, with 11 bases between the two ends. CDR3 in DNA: TGTGCCAGCAGTGACCCCCCTGTGGATGAGCAGTTCTTC. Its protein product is CASSDPPVDEQFF.

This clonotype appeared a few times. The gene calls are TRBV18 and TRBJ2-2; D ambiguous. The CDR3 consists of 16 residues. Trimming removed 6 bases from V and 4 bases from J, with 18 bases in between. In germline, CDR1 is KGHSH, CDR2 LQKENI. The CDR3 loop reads CASSPAGWQLTGELFF. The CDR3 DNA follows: TGTGCCAGCTCCCCAGCTGGCTGGCAACTCACCGGGGAGCTGTTTTTT.

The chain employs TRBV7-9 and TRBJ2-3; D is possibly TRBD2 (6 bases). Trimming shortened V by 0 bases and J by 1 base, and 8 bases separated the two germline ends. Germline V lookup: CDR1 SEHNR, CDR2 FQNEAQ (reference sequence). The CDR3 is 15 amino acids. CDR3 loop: CASSLAGGRTDTQYF. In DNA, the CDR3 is TGTGCCAGCAGCTTAGCGGGAGGTCGCACAGATACGCAGTATTTT.

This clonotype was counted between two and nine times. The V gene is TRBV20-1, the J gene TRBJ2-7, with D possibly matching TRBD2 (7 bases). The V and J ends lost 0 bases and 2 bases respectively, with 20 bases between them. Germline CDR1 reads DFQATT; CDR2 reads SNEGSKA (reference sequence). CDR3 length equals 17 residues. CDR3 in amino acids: CSARDAGAGAMTYEQYF. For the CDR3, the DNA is TGCAGTGCTAGAGATGCTGGGGCGGGGGCGATGACCTACGAGCAGTACTTC.